This T cell receptor (beta chain) is from a study of patients and donors after allogeneic stem cell transplantation. The V end lost 4 bases, the J end lost 2 bases, and 21 bases lay between the germline ends. CDR1 SGHDN and CDR2 FVKESK come from the germline V gene. This CDR3 has 17 residues. MiXCR was run by TCRdb on the RT-PCR reads, yielding one entry per CDR3 protein. The sample gives hundreds of thousands of distinct CDR3 sequences, roughly 16% of which show up once; over 6% is in the top ten. The source is a human donor who was either an allogeneic HSCT recipient or a stem cell or donor lymphocyte infusion donor (not recorded which). It is not recorded whose cells these are; they may come from a transplant donor. The sample comprised blood, either unsorted or a sorted T cell fraction (not recorded which). The V gene is TRBV14, the J gene TRBJ2-7; D not certain. CDR3 DNA sequence: TGTGCCAGCAGCCGACGTTTCGTGATATCTATAACCTACGAGCAGTACTTC. It is translated as CASSRRFVISITYEQYF.